In this sample, the clone carrying this T cell receptor beta chain turned up a few times. For the second PCR, which ran for about 6 to 11 cycles, a sample-barcoded 5' primer and a J-beta primer mix were used. TCRdb ran MiXCR on the 5' RACE reads and lists one entry per CDR3 protein. The profile shows around 580,000 distinct CDR3 sequences, 45% to 55% of them singletons. This CDR3 contains 17 residues. V lost 5 bases, J lost 6 bases, and 13 bases stayed unmatched. The germline CDR1 and CDR2 sequences are SGHAT and FQDESV (reference sequence). This record belongs to a study of blood T cells in healthy people across ages.

Material for sequencing was blood. The rearrangement links TRBV11-1 to TRBJ1-6; 7 positions match TRBD1. This sequence originates from a man older than 75 in good health. In DNA, the CDR3 is TGTGCCAGCAGCCGAACCTCAGGGGGGAGTCGTAATTCACCCCTCCACTTT. It specifies CASSRTSGGSRNSPLHF.